This T cell receptor (beta chain) was recovered during a study of T cells after yellow fever vaccination. About the research overall: Each low-cell-number fraction was prepared by means of SMART-Seq v4 Ultra Low Input. Points from the study as a whole: Abundant clonotypes from the bulk population could have been carried over as contaminants into FACS-sorted repertoires.

This clonotype showed up many times. Its target is unknown. V was trimmed by 2 bases and J by 0 bases, leaving 4 bases between them. From germline, CDR1 is MGHRA and CDR2 YSYEKL. The CDR3 length is 13 residues. By 5'RACE template switching, TCR cDNA was produced, with a universal primer site and UMIs added in the process. One entry per CDR3 protein results from TCRdb running MiXCR on the 5' RACE reads. The profile shows approximately 110,000 distinct CDR3 sequences, 6.5% to 8% of them singletons. The gene calls are TRBV4-1 and TRBJ2-5; no definite D call. The starting material was CD4+ T cells sorted from PBMCs, obtained approximately 11 days after the first yellow fever vaccination. This TCR derives from a man aged 18-30 years who received the YFV17D yellow fever vaccine. The CDR3 sequence is CASSQRDQETQYF. In DNA, the CDR3 is TGCGCCAGCAGCCAACGAGACCAAGAGACCCAGTACTTC.